This TCR beta chain is drawn from a study of PD-1 blockade in classical Hodgkin lymphoma. Study-level results: Reported findings placed baseline TCR diversity lower in newly diagnosed patients (compared with healthy donors).

Note on this clone: Its target is not known.

The method was immunoSEQ multiplex PCR; TCRdb's version includes in-frame clones alone and lacks a portion of them. The table shows approximately 7,500 clones, with roughly four fifths occurring only once. This CDR3 spans 17 amino acids. The V gene's germline CDR1 is SGHTA and CDR2 FQGNSA. Trimming took 1 base from V and 0 from J, leaving 10 bases between them. No patient escaped relapse after autologous stem cell transplantation, and brentuximab vedotin exposure varied. Complete response, partial response or progressive disease was each patient's best response. The chain employs TRBV7-2 and TRBJ2-6; no firm D call. This TCR was recovered from a human donor with classical Hodgkin lymphoma. Here the sequenced sample was peripheral blood mononuclear cells (PBMCs), taken at baseline. The CDR3 coding sequence is TGTGCCAGCAGCTTAGTCGGACGGAGCTCTGGGGCCAACGTCCTGACTTTC. It specifies CASSLVGRSSGANVLTF.